Below, 21 T cell receptor beta chains from the same sample are listed, as sequenced in a study of Ad26.COV2.S vaccination and SARS-CoV-2 variants. This sample's treatment: over 15 received Ad26.COV2.S at low or high dose, single or two shots; roughly five received placebo; per-sample allocation not given. At day 63 after the first vaccine or placebo injection, samples were drawn. The repertoire was sequenced with immunoSEQ multiplex PCR; TCRdb's copy has only in-frame clones and lacks some. The sample includes about 350,000 clones, approximately 86% of them seen just once. The sample consisted of peripheral blood, taken in a trial of Ad26.COV2.S vaccine versus placebo. These receptors were collected from a person aged 18-65 years who received the Ad26.COV2.S COVID-19 vaccine or a placebo.

V and J are TRBV24-1 and TRBJ2-2; D not resolved. The CDR3 covers 15 residues. V lost 3 bases to trimming and J lost 7 bases, with 14 bases between them. Germline V lookup: CDR1 KGHDR, CDR2 SFDVKD. The CDR3 region is CATSDNHPLNGELFF. Written as DNA, the CDR3 is TGTGCCACCAGTGATAACCACCCCTTAAACGGGGAGCTGTTTTTT.

The chain joins TRBV5-1 to TRBJ2-7, with unresolved D. CDR1 is SGHRS and CDR2 is YFSETQ in the germline V gene. This CDR3 spans 13 amino acids. Trimming took off 1 base at V and 2 bases at J, with 7 bases between the two ends. CDR3 sequence: CASSLYSAYEQYF. In DNA, the CDR3 is TGCGCCAGCAGCTTGTACAGCGCCTACGAGCAGTACTTC.

The chain couples TRBV7-9 to TRBJ2-1; TRBD2 agrees at 10 bases. Germline V gene sequence: CDR1 SEHNR, CDR2 FQNEAQ (reference sequence). The CDR3 is 16 amino acids. V lost 5 bases, J lost 5 bases, and 9 bases stayed unmatched. CDR3 loop: CASSPQGLALDNEQFF. The CDR3 DNA sequence: TGTGCCAGCAGCCCCCAGGGACTAGCGTTGGACAATGAGCAGTTCTTC. Variable domain in full (rest from reference TRBV7-9 and TRBJ2-1): DTGVSQNPRHKITKRGQNVTFRCDPISEHNRLYWYRQTLGQGPEFLTYFQNEAQLEKSRLLSDRFSAERPKGSFSTLEIQRTEQGDSAMYLCASSPQGLALDNEQFFGPGTRLTVL.

This chain joins TRBV7-8 and TRBJ2-7; perhaps TRBD2 as D (7 bases). The CDR3 sequence is 14 residues long. Trimming pared 4 bases from V and 3 bases from J, leaving 13 bases between. Looked up from germline, CDR1 is SGHVS and CDR2 is FQNEAQ. The CDR3 region is CASSSQGGDYEQYF. The CDR3 DNA sequence: TGTGCCAGCAGCTCACAGGGAGGGGACTACGAGCAGTACTTC.

The chain carries TRBV5-1 and TRBJ2-7, with 8 bases matching TRBD1. CDR1 and CDR2 (germline): SGHRS, YFSETQ. The CDR3 has 15 residues. Trimming cost V 4 bases and J 4 bases; bases outside gene matches: 10. CDR3 DNA: TGCGCCAGCAGCCCGGCGGGACAGGCCGTTTACGAGCAGTACTTC. It specifies CASSPAGQAVYEQYF.

This rearrangement joins TRBV14 to TRBJ1-2; 9 bases map to TRBD1. The CDR3 length is 14 residues. Germline CDR1 is SGHDN and CDR2 is FVKESK. The junction had 3 bases not matched to a gene; V was cut back by 4 bases and J by 3 bases. CDR3 sequence: CASSPRTGDYGYTF. The CDR3 DNA follows: TGTGCCAGCAGCCCCCGGACAGGGGACTATGGCTACACCTTC.

The chain joins TRBV2 to TRBJ2-2, with D perhaps TRBD1 or TRBD2 (5 bases each). The CDR3 loop spans 15 amino acids. V was pared by 2 bases and J by 0 bases, with 7 bases between. Germline loops: CDR1 SNHLY, CDR2 FYNNEI. Here the CDR3 reads CASSEQGPNTGELFF. For the CDR3, the DNA is TGTGCCAGCAGTGAACAGGGACCGAACACCGGGGAGCTGTTTTTT.

This rearrangement joins TRBV19 to TRBJ2-5; D call uncertain. This CDR3 region has 13 residues. V was clipped by 5 bases and J by 4 bases, with 11 bases between them. Germline V gene data show CDR1 as LNHDA and CDR2 as SQIVND (reference sequence). As DNA, the CDR3 is TGTGCCAGTAGTTCGAGAAAAGGAGAGACCCAGTACTTC. This gives the protein CASSSRKGETQYF.

This rearrangement joins TRBV6-5 to TRBJ1-2; 7 bases line up with TRBD1. V lost 6 bases, J lost 2 bases, and 6 bases stayed unmatched. The CDR3 contains 14 residues. Germline V gives CDR1 MNHEY, CDR2 SVGAGI. The DNA of the CDR3 is TGTGCCAGCAGAAGGGACAGCGGAAACTATGGCTACACCTTC. The encoded protein is CASRRDSGNYGYTF.

The chain uses TRBV6-2 or TRBV6-3 and TRBJ2-7; D may be TRBD2 (6 bases). V was clipped by 4 bases and J by 0 bases, with 22 bases between them. In germline, CDR1 is MNHEY, CDR2 SVGEGT. The CDR3 totals 18 residues. The CDR3 DNA is TGTGCCAGCAGTTCTTTCCTGGGAGGCCGCCTTCTCTCCTACGAGCAGTACTTC. It specifies CASSSFLGGRLLSYEQYF.

The chain uses TRBV5-4 and TRBJ2-1, with D perhaps being TRBD1 or TRBD2 (6 bases each). The germline V and J ends were trimmed by 4 bases and 3 bases, with 17 bases remaining between them. This CDR3 is 16 amino acids long. Germline V gene data show CDR1 as SGHNT and CDR2 as YYREEE (reference sequence). CDR3 region: CASSPPTGANYNEQFF. The CDR3 DNA is TGTGCCAGCAGCCCACCCACGGGGGCCAACTACAATGAGCAGTTCTTC.

The rearrangement links TRBV4-1 to TRBJ2-1, with 8 bases aligning to TRBD1. V lost 1 base and J lost 8; bases outside the gene matches: 10. CDR1 MGHRA and CDR2 YSYEKL come from the germline V gene. The CDR3 covers 16 residues. CDR3 sequence reads: CASSQVGQGIWDEQFF. The CDR3 DNA reads TGCGCCAGCAGCCAAGTCGGACAGGGTATTTGGGATGAGCAGTTCTTC.

The chain carries TRBV6-5 and TRBJ2-7; 8 bases are shared with TRBD1. Trimming cost V 7 bases and J 4 bases; bases outside gene matches: 6. Germline V CDR1 and CDR2: MNHEY, SVGAGI. The CDR3 is made up of 13 amino acids. CDR3 in amino acids: CASTRTGWYEQYF. The CDR3 DNA reads as TGTGCCAGCACCCGGACAGGGTGGTACGAGCAGTACTTC.

The V gene is TRBV7-2, the J gene TRBJ2-1; 8 positions match TRBD2. The CDR3 sequence is 15 residues long. Germline CDR1 and CDR2: SGHTA and FQGNSA. Trimming at V came to 1 base and at J to 9 bases, leaving 8 bases not matched to a gene. CDR3: CASSLVVAREAEQFF. CDR3 bases: TGTGCCAGCAGCTTAGTGGTTGCGCGGGAGGCTGAGCAGTTCTTC.

This clone was observed a handful of times. The genes are TRBV11-2 and TRBJ2-7, with TRBD2 as a possible D gene (5 bases). CDR3 length: 14 amino acids. The germline V and J ends were trimmed by 5 bases and 3 bases, with 14 bases remaining between them. Germline V lookup: CDR1 SGHAT, CDR2 FQNNGV. CDR3 residues: CASSPDFDIYEQYF. The CDR3 DNA is TGTGCCAGCAGCCCGGACTTCGACATCTACGAGCAGTACTTC.

The chain links TRBV19 to TRBJ2-3, with D perhaps matching TRBD2 (5 bases). Trimming pared 7 bases from V and 1 base from J, leaving 15 bases between. The length of the CDR3 is 15 residues. The germline V gene encodes CDR1 LNHDA and CDR2 SQIVND (reference sequence). The CDR3 bases are TGTGCCAGTAATTCGGCGGGCTGGGGCACAGATACGCAGTATTTT. This gives the protein CASNSAGWGTDTQYF.

This chain links TRBV4-1 with TRBJ2-3; D unresolved. V lost 4 bases, J lost 0 bases, and 11 bases lay in between. The CDR3 runs 15 residues. Germline CDR1 MGHRA, CDR2 YSYEKL. The CDR3 bases are TGCGCCAGCAGCCGTACGTCCGTGAGCACAGATACGCAGTATTTT. It yields the protein CASSRTSVSTDTQYF.

This chain joins TRBV13 and TRBJ2-6; the match to TRBD1 covers 12 bases. Per the germline V gene, CDR1 is PRHDT and CDR2 is FYEKMQ (reference sequence). Trimming at V came to 4 bases and at J to 4 bases, leaving 8 bases not matched to a gene. This CDR3 has 18 amino acids. In DNA form, the CDR3 reads TGTGCCAGCAGCTCAAAGGGACAGGGGGCGCGGGGGGCCAACGTCCTGACTTTC. Protein product: CASSSKGQGARGANVLTF.

The V gene is TRBV19, the J gene TRBJ1-5; tentatively, D is TRBD1 (5 bases). Trimming removed 9 bases at V and 0 bases at J, with 9 bases between. Looked up from germline, CDR1 is LNHDA and CDR2 is SQIVND (reference sequence). The CDR3 runs 13 residues. The CDR3 DNA reads as TGTGCCAGCCAGGGATATAGCAATCAGCCCCAGCATTTT. Translation gives CASQGYSNQPQHF. Full variable domain (remainder filled in from reference TRBV19 and TRBJ1-5): DGGITQSPKYLFRKEGQNVTLSCEQNLNHDAMYWYRQDPGQGLRLIYYSQIVNDFQKGDIAEGYSVSREKKESFPLTVTSAQKNPTAFYLCASQGYSNQPQHFGDGTRLSIL.

This chain joins TRBV28 and TRBJ2-1; 12 nucleotides align to TRBD2. With V trimmed by 2 bases and J by 4 bases, 0 bases remained unmatched. Germline-derived CDR1 and CDR2 are MDHEN and SYDVKM. The CDR3 is 15 amino acids. In DNA form, the CDR3 reads TGTGCCAGCAGTTTAGGGACTAGCGGGTACAATGAGCAGTTCTTC. This sequence encodes CASSLGTSGYNEQFF.

The chain has TRBV6-2 or TRBV6-3 and TRBJ1-5, with D uncertain. Per germline, CDR1 MNHEY and CDR2 SVGEGT. The germline V and J ends were trimmed by 6 bases and 2 bases, with 8 bases remaining between them. The CDR3 spans 13 residues. CDR3 protein: CASSTLGNQPQHF. The CDR3 DNA reads as TGTGCCAGCAGCACCTTGGGCAATCAGCCCCAGCATTTT.